This is a list of T cell receptor beta chains from one sample in a study of cytomegalovirus exposure and HLA in healthy donors. Sequencing used immunoSEQ multiplex PCR; TCRdb keeps in-frame clones, though not all of them. Of 150,000 or so clones detected, 76% appear once; the ten largest clones hold approximately 3%. Sequences were obtained from PBMCs. These receptors originate from a male donor in good health and CMV-seronegative. Each CDR3 is given with its conserved first and last residue. D genes are given only for firm matches. Only some rows state a clone size, as once, few, many or a class for expanded clones.

>NA|TRBV9|TRBJ2-2|NA
TGTGCCAGCAGCGTAGGGCCGCTTTTAACCGGGGAGCTGTTTTTT
CASSVGPLLTGELFF
>NA|TRBV30|TRBJ2-3|NA
TGTGCCTTTGGCGTCGCGGCGGGCACAGATACGCAGTATTTT
CAFGVAAGTDTQYF
>TRBD2|TRBV7-2|TRBJ2-7|NA
TGTGCCAGCAGCTTAGCTTCAGGAGCGGGGGAGCAGTACTTC
CASSLASGAGEQYF
>TRBD1|TRBV7-9|TRBJ1-4|NA
TGTTCCAGCAGCTTTACCGGACAGGGGCATGAAAAACTGTTTTTT
CSSSFTGQGHEKLFF
>TRBD1|TRBV15|TRBJ1-2|NA
TGTGCCACCAGCCCTCGGCAGGGGGGTTATGGCTACACCTTC
CATSPRQGGYGYTF
>TRBD1|TRBV28|TRBJ1-5|NA
TGTGCCAGCAGTTTCGGCAGGGGGTCTCAGCCCCAGCATTTT
CASSFGRGSQPQHF
>NA|TRBV28|TRBJ1-5|few
TGTGCCAGCAGTTTGGGGGGGGCGCGTAATCAGCCCCAGCATTTT
CASSLGGARNQPQHF
>NA|TRBV5-8|TRBJ2-2|NA
TGTGCCAGCAGCTTGAGGCCCACAGGCACCGGGGAGCTGTTTTTT
CASSLRPTGTGELFF
>NA|TRBV6-1|TRBJ2-7|NA
TGTGCCAGCAGTGAAGCAACAGGGAAGGTCGACGAGCAGTACTTC
CASSEATGKVDEQYF
>TRBD2|TRBV7-8|TRBJ2-1|NA
TGTGCCAGCAGCTTAGGACTAGCGGGAAATGAGCAGTTCTTC
CASSLGLAGNEQFF
>TRBD2|TRBV18|TRBJ2-3|NA
TGTGCCAGCTCACCAGGACTAGCGGGAGTAGATACGCAGTATTTT
CASSPGLAGVDTQYF
>TRBD1|TRBV27|TRBJ1-4|NA
TGTGCCAGCAGCCTTAGACAGGGGGCGCAGAAACTGTTTTTT
CASSLRQGAQKLFF
>NA|TRBV19|TRBJ2-2|NA
TGTGCCAGTCAGGGGACCTACACCGGGGAGCTGTTTTTT
CASQGTYTGELFF
>TRBD2|TRBV13|TRBJ2-5|NA
TGTGCCAGCAGCTCTTTAACTAGCGGGAGGTCTCCCCAGTACTTC
CASSSLTSGRSPQYF
>TRBD1|TRBV7-8|TRBJ1-6|NA
TGTGCCAGCAGCTTAGGGACAGGGTCAGGACCCCTCCACTTT
CASSLGTGSGPLHF
>TRBD1|TRBV6-5|TRBJ1-4|NA
TGTGCCAGCAGTTACTCAGGGGGCACGGCTAATGAAAAACTGTTTTTT
CASSYSGGTANEKLFF
>TRBD2|TRBV5-1|TRBJ2-2|NA
TGCGCCAGCAGCCAAGGACTAGCCAACGGGGAGCTGTTTTTT
CASSQGLANGELFF
>TRBD2|TRBV5-4|TRBJ2-7|NA
TGTGCCAGCAGCACCTGGACTAGCGGGGTCGCGGGGGAGCAGTACTTC
CASSTWTSGVAGEQYF
>NA|TRBV19|TRBJ2-1|NA
TGTGCCAGTAGTATAGTCACGGGGAAAGGGTACAATGAGCAGTTCTTC
CASSIVTGKGYNEQFF
>TRBD1|TRBV5-4|TRBJ1-3|NA
TGTGCCAGCAGCTATAACGGACAGGGCACTGGAAACACCATATATTTT
CASSYNGQGTGNTIYF
>TRBD1|TRBV7-8|TRBJ2-3|NA
TGTGCCAGCAGCTTAGCAATACAGGGGATTAGCACAGATACGCAGTATTTT
CASSLAIQGISTDTQYF
>NA|TRBV28|TRBJ1-2|NA
TGTGCCAGCAGTTTAGGGGCACGTGGTAACACCTTC
CASSLGARGNTF
>TRBD2|TRBV5-1|TRBJ2-1|NA
TGCGCCAGCAGCTTGTCTCGGGGGGCTAGCGGGGGGGATGAGCAGTTCTTC
CASSLSRGASGGDEQFF
>NA|TRBV5-1|TRBJ2-7|NA
TGCGCCAGCCCCTCGGGGAGTTTTCACGACTACGAGCAGTACTTC
CASPSGSFHDYEQYF
>NA|TRBV27|TRBJ2-6|NA
TGTGCCAGCAGACTTATCTCTGGGGCCAACGTCCTGACTTTC
CASRLISGANVLTF
>NA|TRBV28|TRBJ2-7|NA
TGTGCCAGCAGTTCCCGACTAGGGAGGCAGTACTTC
CASSSRLGRQYF
>NA|TRBV5-5|TRBJ2-7|NA
TGTGCCAGCAGCTCCCTAGGGGGTGACTACGAGCAGTACTTC
CASSSLGGDYEQYF
>NA|TRBV18|TRBJ1-1|NA
TGTGCCAGCTCACCCCACAGGGTTTTGAGCACTGAAGCTTTCTTT
CASSPHRVLSTEAFF
>TRBD2|TRBV28|TRBJ2-2|NA
TGTGCCAGCAATTGGAGCGGGAAGGGCGGGGAGCTGTTTTTT
CASNWSGKGGELFF
>TRBD2|TRBV29-1|TRBJ2-7|NA
TGCAGCGTTGAAGATCGGGAGGGAGCCACCCCCGAGCAGTACTTC
CSVEDREGATPEQYF
>NA|TRBV7-9|TRBJ1-4|few
TGTTCCAGCAGCCACCCGATTGGGGCGATCTTTGAAAAACTGTTTTTT
CSSSHPIGAIFEKLFF
>NA|TRBV6-4|TRBJ1-4|NA
TGTGCCAGCGGGGTGGGTTGGGCCACTAGCGAAAAACTGTTTTTT
CASGVGWATSEKLFF
>NA|TRBV7-6|TRBJ1-4|few
TGTGCCAGCAGCTTGGACAGTGCAACTAATGAAAAACTGTTTTTT
CASSLDSATNEKLFF
>NA|TRBV2|TRBJ1-1|once
TGTGCCAGCAGTGAAACAGAGAACACTGAAGCTTTCTTT
CASSETENTEAFF
>NA|TRBV19|TRBJ1-1|NA
TGTGCCAGTAGTATTATGACTGAAGCTTTCTTT
CASSIMTEAFF
>NA|TRBV7-2|TRBJ1-2|once
TGTGCCAGCAGCTTACGTCTGAACTATGGCTACACCTTC
CASSLRLNYGYTF
>NA|TRBV19|TRBJ2-3|NA
TGTGCCAGTAGTATAGGAGGAGATACGCAGTATTTT
CASSIGGDTQYF
>NA|TRBV28|TRBJ2-2|NA
TGTGCCAGCTCCATCGTGGGGGCTGGCGGGGAGCTGTTTTTT
CASSIVGAGGELFF
>TRBD2|TRBV11-1|TRBJ2-3|NA
TGTGCCAGCAGCCCGGGACTAGCGGATTCAGATACGCAGTATTTT
CASSPGLADSDTQYF
>NA|TRBV6-5|TRBJ2-3|NA
TGTGCCAGCAGTGCGGGGTTGCGGAATACGCAGTATTTT
CASSAGLRNTQYF